The 28 T cell receptor beta chains reported below all come from one sample, sequenced in a study of technical replicates of blood from a few donors. Sequenced by immunoSEQ multiplex PCR; TCRdb stores in-frame clones only, minus some. The sample contains roughly 90,000 clones, about 94% of which appear only once. The source material was T cells isolated from PBMCs. The receptors shown here come from a human donor in good health.

The chain carries TRBV30 and TRBJ1-2; D is uncertain. V lost 2 bases and J 6 bases, leaving 10 bases between the germline ends. Germline V gene data show CDR1 as GTSNPN and CDR2 as SVGIG (reference sequence). CDR3 size: 12 residues. DNA for the CDR3: TGTGCCTGGAGTAGAGTGGTAGATGGCTACACCTTC. It yields the protein CAWSRVVDGYTF.

The chain carries TRBV19 and TRBJ2-3; 10 bases match TRBD1. This CDR3 has 15 residues. CDR1 LNHDA and CDR2 SQIVND come from the germline V gene (reference sequence). V lost 7 bases to trimming and J lost 5 bases; unmatched junction nucleotides: 9. In nucleotides, the CDR3 is TGTGCCAGTAAGCGGACAGGGGGGAAGGGAGATACGCAGTATTTT. This codes for CASKRTGGKGDTQYF.

The V gene is TRBV30, the J gene TRBJ1-1; no reliable D call. The germline V gene encodes CDR1 GTSNPN and CDR2 SVGIG (reference sequence). V gave up 2 bases and J gave up 9 bases, with 10 bases separating them. CDR3 size: 11 residues. The CDR3 is CAWSPGRQAFF. The CDR3 DNA follows: TGTGCCTGGAGTCCCGGGAGGCAAGCTTTCTTT.

This chain connects TRBV4-1 to TRBJ2-3; 8 bases line up with TRBD1. Per germline, CDR1 MGHRA and CDR2 YSYEKL. This CDR3 region has 17 residues. V shed 3 bases, J shed 5 bases, and the junction held 13 bases outside the gene matches. The CDR3 DNA reads as TGCGCCAGCAGCCAGTTCGACAGGGGAGTCGGTAGAGATACGCAGTATTTT. It yields the protein CASSQFDRGVGRDTQYF.

The chain employs TRBV27 and TRBJ2-7; D possibly corresponds to TRBD2 (5 bases). Trimming left V 5 bases short and J 2 bases short, with 19 bases between. This CDR3 spans 16 amino acids. Germline assignment: CDR1 MNHEY and CDR2 SMNVEV (reference sequence). The CDR3: CASSLRTSLGAYEQYF. The CDR3 DNA follows: TGTGCCAGCAGTCTGCGGACCTCACTCGGGGCCTACGAGCAGTACTTC.

The chain couples TRBV5-1 to TRBJ2-5; 11 bases map to TRBD1. Germline-derived CDR1 and CDR2 are SGHRS and YFSETQ. The junction had 8 bases not matched to a gene; V was cut back by 2 bases and J by 5 bases. The CDR3 sequence is 16 residues long. The CDR3 is CASSFPGQGVGETQYF. As DNA, the CDR3 is TGCGCCAGCAGCTTCCCGGGACAGGGGGTTGGGGAGACCCAGTACTTC.

The chain has TRBV19 and TRBJ1-1, with 8 positions matching TRBD1. Per the germline V gene, CDR1 is LNHDA and CDR2 is SQIVND (reference sequence). V shed 4 bases and J 4 bases; nucleotides not matched to a gene: 14. CDR3 length equals 17 residues. CDR3 sequence (DNA): TGTGCCAGTAGTACCCGGGGACAGGCGGAGTATGGCACTGAAGCTTTCTTT. It encodes CASSTRGQAEYGTEAFF.

In DNA form, the CDR3 reads TGCGCCAGCAGCTTGGGCGTGGATACGCAGTATTTT. Its translation is CASSLGVDTQYF. The genes are TRBV5-1 and TRBJ2-3, with unresolved D. With 0 bases removed from V and 6 bases from J, the gap between germline ends came to 5 bases. This CDR3 region has 12 residues. The V gene's germline CDR1 is SGHRS and CDR2 YFSETQ.

This chain joins TRBV6-6 and TRBJ1-1; TRBD1 might be the D (5 bases). The CDR3 is 14 residues long. V lost 8 bases and J 6 bases, leaving 19 bases between the germline ends. Per the germline V gene, CDR1 is MNHNY and CDR2 is SVGAGI (reference sequence). The CDR3 is CASDTQGNNAEAFF. In DNA, the CDR3 is TGTGCCAGCGATACTCAGGGAAACAACGCTGAAGCTTTCTTT.

CDR3: CASKIGGPGANVLTF. CDR3 sequence (DNA): TGTGCCAGCAAAATTGGGGGCCCTGGGGCCAACGTCCTGACTTTC. The chain has TRBV2 and TRBJ2-6, with a tentative D call TRBD1 (6 bases). The CDR3 spans 15 residues. In germline, CDR1 is SNHLY, CDR2 FYNNEI. Trimming took 7 bases from V and 2 from J, leaving 12 bases between them.

The V and J genes are TRBV11-2 and TRBJ2-1; 7 bases align to TRBD2. The germline V gene has CDR1 SGHAT and CDR2 FQNNGV. V trimming: 1 base; J trimming: 3 bases; junction bases outside the gene matches: 15. The CDR3 is 19 amino acids. The CDR3 nucleotides are TGTGCCAGCAGCTTAGGATTCCTAGCGGAGCCCTTTATCTACAATGAGCAGTTCTTC. Its protein product is CASSLGFLAEPFIYNEQFF. Using reference TRBV11-2 and TRBJ2-1 for the parts outside the CDR3, the full variable domain is EAGVAQSPRYKIIEKRQSVAFWCNPISGHATLYWYQQILGQGPKLLIQFQNNGVVDDSQLPKDRFSAERLKGVDSTLKIQPAKLEDSAVYLCASSLGFLAEPFIYNEQFFGPGTRLTVL.

This chain uses TRBV5-8 with TRBJ2-3; 11 bases match TRBD2. The V segment lost 4 bases and the J segment 3 bases; nucleotides outside the gene matches: 13. Germline CDR1 reads SGHTS; CDR2 reads YDEGEE. This CDR3 is 18 amino acids long. CDR3 loop: CASSLLGTSGGVTDTQYF. In DNA, the CDR3 is TGTGCCAGCAGCCTTCTTGGCACTAGCGGGGGAGTAACAGATACGCAGTATTTT.

This sequence joins TRBV2 and TRBJ2-5; D perhaps matches TRBD2 (5 bases). The V gene lost 5 bases and the J gene lost 3 bases, with 16 bases spanning the gap. The CDR3 is made up of 15 amino acids. Germline values: CDR1 SNHLY, CDR2 FYNNEI. The CDR3 nucleotides are TGTGCCAGCAGTTTGTCCCGTAGCGTGAAAGAGACCCAGTACTTC. Translation gives CASSLSRSVKETQYF.

V gene TRBV2 combines with J gene TRBJ2-7; 9 bases are a match to TRBD1. The CDR3 length is 13 residues. J was trimmed by 8 bases and V by 5 bases; bases with no gene match: 7. Germline V gene lookup returns CDR1 SNHLY and CDR2 FYNNEI. The CDR3 reads CASSSDRGSQQYF. CDR3 sequence (DNA): TGTGCCAGCAGTTCGGACAGGGGCTCCCAGCAGTACTTC.

The chain links TRBV25-1 to TRBJ2-2; possible D gene TRBD1, 6 bases. V dropped 6 bases and J dropped 0 bases, with 8 bases sitting between them. The CDR3 has 14 amino acids. Germline assignment: CDR1 MGHDK and CDR2 SYGVNS. The CDR3 is CASRQGSNTGELFF. CDR3 bases: TGTGCCAGCAGACAGGGTTCGAACACCGGGGAGCTGTTTTTT. Looking up the rest from reference TRBV25-1 and TRBJ2-2 gives the full variable domain: EADIYQTPRYLVIGTGKKITLECSQTMGHDKMYWYQQDPGMELHLIHYSYGVNSTEKGDLSSESTVSRIRTEHFPLTLESARPSHTSQYLCASRQGSNTGELFFGEGSRLTVL.

This clone was counted once. V gene TRBV5-6 combines with J gene TRBJ2-7, with TRBD2 as a possible D gene (5 bases). The CDR3 is 14 amino acids. Germline lookup yields CDR1 SGHDT and CDR2 YYEEEE. The ends were cut back, 4 bases at V and 6 bases at J, with 17 bases in the middle. Here the CDR3 reads CASSRTFSGREQYF. In DNA form, the CDR3 reads TGTGCCAGCAGCCGAACATTCAGCGGTCGCGAGCAGTACTTC.

The rearrangement uses TRBV27 and TRBJ2-3; weak D call: TRBD2 (7 bases). Looked up from germline, CDR1 is MNHEY and CDR2 is SMNVEV (reference sequence). Trimming stripped 2 bases from V and 1 base from J, with 10 bases between. This CDR3 comprises 15 residues. The CDR3 sequence: CASSLHGGRTDTQYF. CDR3 sequence (DNA): TGTGCCAGCAGTTTACACGGGGGGCGCACAGATACGCAGTATTTT.

The chain has TRBV13 and TRBJ2-2; D possibly corresponds to TRBD1 (5 bases). The V gene lost 5 bases and the J gene lost 10 bases, with 14 bases spanning the gap. Germline V lookup: CDR1 PRHDT, CDR2 FYEKMQ (reference sequence). The CDR3 consists of 13 residues. The CDR3 DNA is TGTGCCAGCAGCCGGTACCAGGGCGTGGAGCTGTTTTTT. Translation: CASSRYQGVELFF. The full variable domain, rest sourced from reference TRBV13 and TRBJ2-2, is AAGVIQSPRHLIKEKRETATLKCYPIPRHDTVYWYQQGPGQDPQFLISFYEKMQSDKGSIPDRFSAQQFSDYHSELNMSSLELGDSALYFCASSRYQGVELFFGEGSRLTVL.

The CDR3 is CASGLDRGTQYF. The CDR3 nucleotides are TGTGCTAGTGGTTTGGACAGGGGGACGCAGTATTTT. This chain connects TRBV12-5 to TRBJ2-3, with TRBD1 matching over 8 bases. Germline trimming cut 1 base from V and 9 bases from J; bases unmatched to any gene: 0. This CDR3 contains 12 residues. Germline CDR1 is LGHNT and CDR2 is FRNRAP.

V gene TRBV13 combines with J gene TRBJ2-3; D remains ambiguous. The CDR3 consists of 16 residues. V lost 5 bases, J lost 0 bases, and 15 bases lay in between. Germline V lookup: CDR1 PRHDT, CDR2 FYEKMQ (reference sequence). The CDR3 nucleotides read TGTGCCAGCAGCACCCCCGCGCGGTATAGCACAGATACGCAGTATTTT. Encoded protein: CASSTPARYSTDTQYF.

This chain links TRBV7-2 with TRBJ2-7; tentative D call: TRBD1 (7 bases). CDR1 is SGHTA, CDR2 FQGNSA, per germline. The ends were cut back, 3 bases at V and 3 bases at J, with 15 bases in the middle. The CDR3 consists of 15 residues. The DNA for the CDR3 is TGTGCCAGCAGCTTGCGGGACAGCTCCTTCTACGAGCAGTACTTC. This encodes CASSLRDSSFYEQYF.

This clone is a singleton in its sample. The rearrangement uses TRBV4-2 and TRBJ1-2, with a weak D call TRBD1 (5 bases). Per germline, CDR1 LGHNA and CDR2 YNFKEQ. V gave up 2 bases and J gave up 13 bases, with 20 bases separating them. This CDR3 comprises 14 residues. The CDR3 DNA is TGTGCCAGCAGCCAAAGGGGTATGACAGATCTGCTCACCTTC. This codes for CASSQRGMTDLLTF.

The rearrangement links TRBV28 to TRBJ2-1; 11 nucleotides match TRBD2. The CDR3 runs 15 residues. With V trimmed by 6 bases and J by 1 base, 2 bases remained unmatched. CDR1 is MDHEN and CDR2 is SYDVKM in the germline V gene. DNA of the CDR3: TGTGCCAGCAGCTTAGCGGGAGGGTCCTACAATGAGCAGTTCTTC. It encodes CASSLAGGSYNEQFF.

The chain links TRBV19 to TRBJ2-3; D is uncertain. The CDR3 sequence is 13 residues long. Germline assignment: CDR1 LNHDA and CDR2 SQIVND (reference sequence). V was shortened by 6 bases and J by 3 bases, with 10 bases between the two germline ends. CDR3 protein: CASRRETTDTQYF. Written as DNA, the CDR3 is TGTGCCAGTAGACGAGAAACTACAGATACGCAGTATTTT.

The gene calls are TRBV2 and TRBJ1-5; D unclear. Trimming shortened V by 4 bases and J by 1 base, and 8 bases separated the two germline ends. The CDR3 has 14 residues. Germline V CDR1 and CDR2: SNHLY, FYNNEI. The CDR3 DNA is TGTGCCAGCAGTGGAGACAAAAGCAATCAGCCCCAGCATTTT. Amino acids: CASSGDKSNQPQHF. Drawing the rest from reference TRBV2 and TRBJ1-5, the complete variable domain is EPEVTQTPSHQVTQMGQEVILRCVPISNHLYFYWYRQILGQKVEFLVSFYNNEISEKSEIFDDQFSVERPDGSNFTLKIRSTKLEDSAMYFCASSGDKSNQPQHFGDGTRLSIL.

V is TRBV5-6 and J is TRBJ2-3; D remains unclear. Trimming stripped 5 bases from V and 2 bases from J, with 9 bases between. CDR1 and CDR2 (germline): SGHDT, YYEEEE. This CDR3 has 13 residues. CDR3 in DNA: TGTGCCAGCAGACCATACAACACAGATACGCAGTATTTT. It encodes CASRPYNTDTQYF.

This clone was recorded only once. The chain is built from TRBV7-2 and TRBJ1-2; TRBD1 aligns across 8 bases. Trimming took 0 bases from V and 8 from J; bases not matched to a gene: 2. The CDR3 sequence is 13 residues long. Germline CDR1 SGHTA, CDR2 FQGNSA. CDR3: CASSLASGGGYTF. The CDR3 region has the DNA TGTGCCAGCAGCTTAGCGTCAGGGGGCGGCTACACCTTC.

The J gene is TRBJ2-7, the V gene TRBV27; 11 bases match TRBD1. The germline V gene has CDR1 MNHEY and CDR2 SMNVEV (reference sequence). Germline trimming cut 5 bases from V and 5 bases from J; bases unmatched to any gene: 8. The CDR3 length is 15 residues. This chain's CDR3 is CASSTTGTGGDEQYF. For the CDR3, the DNA is TGTGCCAGCAGTACGACGGGGACAGGGGGTGACGAGCAGTACTTC.